This is a list of T cell receptor beta chains from one sample in a study of blood T cell repertoires in COVID-19. Method: immunoSEQ multiplex PCR; TCRdb's copy keeps in-frame clones and lacks some. This sample has approximately 210,000 clones; just over 90% occur once, and the top ten carry 1% to 1.5%. Source material: peripheral blood. The receptors come from a man under 40 with acute or convalescent COVID-19. Both conserved end residues are part of each CDR3. The order of the fields is CDR3 DNA, CDR3 protein, D gene, V gene, CDR3 length, clone size, J gene. The D gene is left open where the match is weak. The listing skips clone size in some rows; elsewhere it reads once, few, many or a size class.

TGTGCCAGCAGTTTCCGGGGGAGGATTGCTGAAGCTTTCTTT CASSFRGRIAEAFF . TRBV28 14 . TRBJ1-1
TGTGCCTGGAAGAGGGGGCTTCAAGAGACCCAGTACTTC CAWKRGLQETQYF TRBD1 TRBV30 13 once TRBJ2-5
TGTGCCAGCAGAACCGGGACTAACTACAATGAGCAGTTCTTC CASRTGTNYNEQFF TRBD2 TRBV2 14 . TRBJ2-1
TGTGCCAGCAGCCAGAAGGGGGCTAATGAGCAGTTCTTC CASSQKGANEQFF TRBD1 TRBV3-1/TRBV3-2 13 . TRBJ2-1
TGTGCCAGCAGTGACACCTACAATGAGCAGTTCTTC CASSDTYNEQFF . TRBV6-1 12 . TRBJ2-1
TGTGCCAGTAGTTCAGGGGACAGAGTCTCCTACGAGCAGTACTTC CASSSGDRVSYEQYF TRBD1 TRBV19 15 . TRBJ2-7
TGTGCCAGCAGCCGACACCCCTTGATTCAACAGCCCCAGCATTTT CASSRHPLIQQPQHF . TRBV5-5 15 . TRBJ1-5
TGTGCCAGCAGCCTCGGAGCCGGGTTCGACTATGGCTACACCTTC CASSLGAGFDYGYTF . TRBV28 15 once TRBJ1-2
TGTGCCAGTAAGCTGGGACTAGCGGACTCCTACGAGCAGTACTTC CASKLGLADSYEQYF TRBD2 TRBV19 15 few TRBJ2-7
TGTGCCTGGATTATAGCAAACGAGCAGTACTTC CAWIIANEQYF . TRBV30 11 . TRBJ2-7
TGTGCCAGCAGCCTCACGACAGGGGGGAGAACTAATGAAAAACTGTTTTTT CASSLTTGGRTNEKLFF TRBD1 TRBV7-6 17 . TRBJ1-4
TGTGCCAGCAGCTTACGACAGGGAGATGAAGCTTTCTTT CASSLRQGDEAFF TRBD1 TRBV7-6 13 . TRBJ1-1
TGTGCCAGCAGCGTAGAAGGGGGCGGGAATTCACCCCTCCACTTT CASSVEGGGNSPLHF TRBD1 TRBV9 15 . TRBJ1-6
TGTGCCAGCAGCTTGGCCGAGGCAGGCTACACCTTC CASSLAEAGYTF . TRBV5-6 12 once TRBJ1-2
TGTGCCAGCAGCCCGACAGGGGCTGGAAACACCATATATTTT CASSPTGAGNTIYF TRBD1 TRBV11-2 14 . TRBJ1-3
TGTGCCGCAGGGCAGGGGGATATCCACTACGAGCAGTACTTC CAAGQGDIHYEQYF TRBD1 TRBV25-1 14 . TRBJ2-7
TGTGCCAGTAGTCGTAGGACAGGGATGGAGACCCAGTACTTC CASSRRTGMETQYF TRBD1 TRBV19 14 . TRBJ2-5
TGCGCCAGCAGCCTAGCGGCGAATGAGCAGTTCTTC CASSLAANEQFF TRBD2 TRBV5-1 12 . TRBJ2-1
TGTGCCAGCAGCTCCGGGGTCCGGGAGACCCAGTACTTC CASSSGVRETQYF . TRBV7-9 13 . TRBJ2-5
TGTGCCAGTAGTATGGCTACGAGGAATGAGCAGTTCTTC CASSMATRNEQFF . TRBV19 13 . TRBJ2-1
TGTGCCAGCACCCCGGGACAGTATAATTCACCCCTCCACTTT CASTPGQYNSPLHF TRBD1 TRBV6-5 14 once TRBJ1-6
TGTGCCAGCACCCTGACAGGCGACTATAATTCACCCCTCCACTTT CASTLTGDYNSPLHF . TRBV2 15 . TRBJ1-6
TGCAGCGGCCGGACTAGCGTAGATTACACCGGGGAGCTGTTTTTT CSGRTSVDYTGELFF TRBD2 TRBV29-1 15 . TRBJ2-2
TGTGCCAGCAGTCTTAGCGGGCCCCCCTACGAGCAGTACTTC CASSLSGPPYEQYF TRBD2 TRBV6-5 14 . TRBJ2-7
TGTGCCAGCAGCTTGGCGTTGGGGCAAGGTGAGCAGTACTTC CASSLALGQGEQYF . TRBV5-6 14 . TRBJ2-7
TGCGCCAGCAGCCTGTCCGCTAGCGGGGGCACAGATACGCAGTATTTT CASSLSASGGTDTQYF TRBD2 TRBV4-1 16 once TRBJ2-3
TGTGCCAGCAGCGTCAGCGGGAGTCTGACAGATACGCAGTATTTT CASSVSGSLTDTQYF TRBD2 TRBV7-9 15 . TRBJ2-3
TGTGCCAGCTCACCACGGAGCGGCGCGGATACGCAGTATTTT CASSPRSGADTQYF . TRBV18 14 once TRBJ2-3
TGTGCCAGCACTCAAGGGACTAACACTGAAGCTTTCTTT CASTQGTNTEAFF . TRBV6-5 13 . TRBJ1-1
TGTGCCAGCAGTTTAAGGAGGGCTCAGCCCCAGCATTTT CASSLRRAQPQHF . TRBV6-5 13 . TRBJ1-5
TGTGCCAGCAGCGGGACAACTCCTTCCTACGAGCAGTACTTC CASSGTTPSYEQYF . TRBV2 14 . TRBJ2-7
TGTGCCAGCAGCTTAACCAGGCCAGATACGCAGTATTTT CASSLTRPDTQYF . TRBV7-9 13 . TRBJ2-3
TGTGCCAGCAGCGGCGACAGGGGTAATGGAAACACCATATATTTT CASSGDRGNGNTIYF TRBD1 TRBV5-4 15 . TRBJ1-3
TGTGCCACCAGTGACAGGGACAGGGAAGGACAGCCCCAGCATTTT CATSDRDREGQPQHF TRBD1 TRBV24-1 15 . TRBJ1-5
TGTGCCAGCAGCGTAGACGGGGGGACAGGGGGCACCGGGGAGCTGTTTTTT CASSVDGGTGGTGELFF TRBD1 TRBV9 17 . TRBJ2-2